These 18 T cell receptor beta chains were all obtained from the same sample, sequenced in a study of T-cell reconstitution after alpha-beta-depleted transplantation in children. During its preparation, the TCRbeta library received unique molecular identifiers. MiXCR, run by TCRdb on the PCR reads, gives a single entry per CDR3 protein. This sample has about 610,000 distinct CDR3 sequences, with roughly a tenth found just once. Sequenced here: PBMCs from the stem cell graft donor, sampled from the stem cell graft. These receptors originate from a human donor who donated a stem cell graft to a child with acute myeloid leukemia.

The CDR3 region is CSAREYARGGRAVFEQYF. The CDR3 DNA reads TGCAGTGCTAGAGAGTACGCACGTGGCGGGAGGGCCGTCTTCGAGCAGTACTTC. The V call is TRBV20-1, the J call TRBJ2-7, with TRBD2 matching over 9 bases. Germline values: CDR1 DFQATT, CDR2 SNEGSKA (reference sequence). V lost 0 bases to trimming and J lost 6 bases; unmatched junction nucleotides: 18. The CDR3 runs 18 residues.

This clonotype was recorded a few times. The chain couples TRBV5-5 to TRBJ1-6; D may be TRBD1 (5 bases). V gave up 2 bases and J gave up 7 bases, with 10 bases separating them. The CDR3 covers 14 residues. In germline, CDR1 is SGHKS, CDR2 YYEKEE (reference sequence). In DNA form, the CDR3 reads TGTGCCAGCAGCTTAGGGACGGTAAATTCACCCCTCCACTTT. Translated, it gives CASSLGTVNSPLHF.

Here the CDR3 DNA reads TGTGCCACCCGCCGGGGATCCACAGATACGCAGTATTTT. Protein sequence: CATRRGSTDTQYF. The rearrangement uses TRBV28 and TRBJ2-3; D may be TRBD2 (5 bases). The length of the CDR3 is 13 residues. Trimming left V 10 bases short and J 2 bases short, with 13 bases between. Germline CDR1 and CDR2: MDHEN and SYDVKM.

The chain uses TRBV20-1 and TRBJ2-7; 11 bases align to TRBD1. The CDR3 is made up of 15 amino acids. Trimming cost V 3 bases and J 3 bases; bases outside gene matches: 7. Germline V gene sequence: CDR1 DFQATT, CDR2 SNEGSKA (reference sequence). The CDR3 sequence: CSASVSGTGGYEQYF. The CDR3 nucleotides are TGCAGTGCTAGTGTATCCGGGACAGGGGGCTACGAGCAGTACTTC.

In this sample, this clonotype turned up many times. The genes are TRBV27 and TRBJ2-7; D call uncertain. V lost 5 bases and J lost 0, with 5 bases in between. Germline CDR1 and CDR2: MNHEY and SMNVEV (reference sequence). CDR3 length equals 12 residues. CDR3 in amino acids: CASSRNSYEQYF. The CDR3 DNA is TGTGCCAGCAGTCGCAACTCCTACGAGCAGTACTTC.

This chain joins TRBV20-1 and TRBJ2-1, with D unresolved. The V end lost 7 bases, the J end lost 5 bases, and 12 bases lay between the germline ends. The length of the CDR3 is 12 residues. CDR1 and CDR2 from the germline V gene are DFQATT and SNEGSKA (reference sequence). The CDR3 sequence is CSVPYYHNEQFF. CDR3 sequence (DNA): TGCAGTGTTCCTTACTATCACAATGAGCAGTTCTTC.

The V and J genes are TRBV13 and TRBJ2-3; 7 positions match TRBD1. Trimming took 2 bases from V and 9 from J; bases not matched to a gene: 8. This CDR3 is 14 amino acids long. Germline V gene sequence: CDR1 PRHDT, CDR2 FYEKMQ (reference sequence). CDR3: CASSLPGQDGTQYF. DNA of the CDR3: TGTGCCAGCAGCTTACCTGGACAGGACGGGACGCAGTATTTT.

This chain uses TRBV4-3 with TRBJ2-7; D possibly uses TRBD1 or TRBD2 (5 bases each). The CDR3 has 15 amino acids. Germline lookup yields CDR1 LGHNA and CDR2 YSLEER. The V end lost 4 bases, the J end lost 2 bases, and 15 bases lay between the germline ends. In DNA, the CDR3 is TGCGCCAGCAGCCTCGCTTGGGACCCCACCTACGAGCAGTACTTC. Protein product: CASSLAWDPTYEQYF.

This chain uses TRBV6-5 with TRBJ1-5, with D maybe TRBD1 (6 bases). Per germline, CDR1 MNHEY and CDR2 SVGAGI. V was clipped by 2 bases and J by 5 bases, with 13 bases between them. This CDR3 has 15 residues. CDR3 amino acids: CASSYGGGFDQPQHF. The CDR3 DNA reads as TGTGCCAGCAGTTACGGAGGGGGGTTCGATCAGCCCCAGCATTTT.

In this sample, this clonotype turned up many times. The chain has TRBV10-3 and TRBJ2-7; 9 bases are shared with TRBD2. This CDR3 is built from 14 residues. The germline CDR1 and CDR2 sequences are ENHRY and SYGVKD. V lost 4 bases to trimming and J lost 2 bases; unmatched junction nucleotides: 3. CDR3 region: CAISGTSEAYEQYF. The CDR3 DNA reads TGTGCCATCAGTGGGACTAGCGAGGCCTACGAGCAGTACTTC.

This clonotype occurred a few times. The chain has TRBV3-1 and TRBJ2-1, with 14 bases that match TRBD2. V was pared by 0 bases and J by 7 bases, with 2 bases of the junction left unmatched. Germline values: CDR1 LGHDT, CDR2 YNNKEL (reference sequence). The CDR3 consists of 16 residues. The CDR3 spells CASSQETSGRGNEQFF. The CDR3 DNA follows: TGTGCCAGCAGCCAAGAGACTAGCGGGAGGGGGAATGAGCAGTTCTTC.

The sample holds one count of this clonotype. This rearrangement joins TRBV30 to TRBJ2-2; tentatively, D is TRBD1 or TRBD2 (5 bases each). V was trimmed by 4 bases and J by 1 base, leaving 13 bases between them. The CDR3 is made up of 15 amino acids. The germline V gene encodes CDR1 GTSNPN and CDR2 SVGIG (reference sequence). The CDR3 DNA sequence: TGTGCCTGGAACCCCGGGACCCTGAACACCGGGGAGCTGTTTTTT. Translation gives CAWNPGTLNTGELFF.

The V gene is TRBV29-1, the J gene TRBJ2-7; the D is unclear. V was shortened by 5 bases and J by 3 bases, with 8 bases between the two germline ends. This CDR3 region has 11 residues. Germline V gene lookup returns CDR1 SQVTM and CDR2 ANQGSEA. DNA for the CDR3: TGCAGCGTTCCGGTGGGCTACGAGCAGTACTTC. This sequence encodes CSVPVGYEQYF.

This chain uses TRBV18 with TRBJ2-7; D not resolved. The germline V and J ends were trimmed by 2 bases and 6 bases, with 11 bases remaining between them. The CDR3 contains 13 residues. Looked up from germline, CDR1 is KGHSH and CDR2 is LQKENI. CDR3 loop: CASSPELYTEQYF. In nucleotides, the CDR3 is TGTGCCAGCTCACCAGAGCTGTACACCGAGCAGTACTTC. Full variable domain (missing parts from reference TRBV18 and TRBJ2-7): NAGVMQNPRHLVRRRGQEARLRCSPMKGHSHVYWYRQLPEEGLKFMVYLQKENIIDESGMPKERFSAEFPKEGPSILRIQQVVRGDSAAYFCASSPELYTEQYFGPGTRLTVT.

In this sample, this clonotype turned up a few times. The gene calls are TRBV15 and TRBJ2-7, with 7 bases aligning to TRBD2. The CDR3 extends over 15 amino acids. Germline trimming cut 2 bases from V and 3 bases from J; bases unmatched to any gene: 7. Germline CDR1 and CDR2: LNHNV and YYDKDF (reference sequence). CDR3 residues: CATSRSLAEIYEQYF. DNA for the CDR3: TGTGCCACCAGCAGATCCCTAGCGGAGATCTACGAGCAGTACTTC.

The chain joins TRBV30 to TRBJ2-3; D not resolved. Germline V lookup: CDR1 GTSNPN, CDR2 SVGIG (reference sequence). The CDR3 has 12 amino acids. CDR3 protein: CAWGRGTDTQYF. CDR3 in DNA: TGTGCTTGGGGAAGGGGCACAGATACGCAGTATTTT.

The V gene is TRBV12-3 or TRBV12-4, the J gene TRBJ2-3; 7 positions agree with TRBD2. The length of the CDR3 is 16 residues. J was trimmed by 5 bases and V by 1 base; bases with no gene match: 9. CDR3 residues: CASSLGAGATRDTQYF. Here the CDR3 DNA reads TGTGCCAGCAGTTTAGGGGCGGGAGCTACCAGAGATACGCAGTATTTT.

This chain uses TRBV25-1 with TRBJ2-6; weak D call: TRBD2 (5 bases). Trimming took off 5 bases at V and 8 bases at J, with 16 bases between the two ends. The V gene's germline CDR1 is MGHDK and CDR2 SYGVNS. CDR3 length equals 15 residues. The CDR3 sequence is CASSHPGVGTNVLTF. The CDR3 nucleotides read TGTGCCAGCAGTCACCCCGGGGTGGGGACCAACGTCCTGACTTTC.